This entry describes one T cell receptor beta chain. Its antigen is unknown. The sample holds no much larger clone one base away, and base qualities are not on file. Library prep was done by the immunoSEQ multiplex PCR assay. Adaptive Biotechnologies performed TCRbeta CDR3 sequencing at survey depth and reported CDR3 sequences, V/J genes, productive frequency, and template counts. Amplification of TCR beta CDR3 regions was performed from genomic DNA rather than from RNA. Concerning the study's data processing: Jensen-Shannon divergence was used to quantify pairwise repertoire overlap between tissues, with a value of 1 indicating complete divergence and a value of 0 indicating identical repertoires. Tissues were clustered by single-linkage agglomerative hierarchical clustering of pairwise JSD values and displayed as dendrograms. All patient samples were analyzed with GLIPH2 using simulation_depth 1000, kmer_min_depth 3 and cdr3_length_cutoff 8, and only groups containing more than two unique CDR3s were kept. A standardized tissue-overlap score extrapolated Jaccard GLIPH-group overlap across patients to a standard repertoire size of 1000 clones. Linear mixed-effect models, with tissue as a fixed effect and individual as a random effect, were used to test how diversity related to clinical or experimental variables. In TCRdb, the immuneACCESS table is reduced to in-frame sequences with V and J assigned. These tables do not hold every clone; where another copy was compared, an unresolved V gene accounts for under half, and the others remain unexplained. V and J calls and clone size are copied from that table; D and trimming were computed from the DNA. Across this sample there are a few thousand clones, with around 59% seen only once. Clones ranked in the top ten supply around a fifth of the sample.

The sample's time point label, in plain terms: human tissue collected at research (rapid) autopsy. For comparison, three non-HCT patients with other cancers were selected retrospectively, each having at least five GI tract samples and no known GI disease at death. After a median post-mortem interval of roughly 8.9 hours, autopsy tissues were collected, including GI sites from esophagus to rectum, liver, skin, and lymphoid organs such as spleen. Each autopsy specimen was cut in two, with one portion flash-frozen in liquid nitrogen and the remainder formalin-fixed, and the outer muscle layers of GI specimens were removed. Genomic DNA was extracted from frozen tissues using the Mag-Bind Blood & Tissue DNA HDQ 96 Kit on a Chemagic 360 or the DNeasy Blood & Tissue Kit. Because of concern about red blood cell contamination, extracted DNA was further purified using the Genomic DNA Clean & Concentrator-25 kit.

The source of the sample is a study of tissue T cells after allogeneic stem cell transplantation (dated by TCRdb to 2021 to 2024). Notes on the research overall: When multiple samples of a tissue were available, H&E sections were reviewed by a pathologist, and samples with histologically apparent lymphocytes were prioritized for sequencing. Using research autopsies of patients with and without GVHD, plus mouse models of GVHD, the study profiled TCR beta repertoires across many tissues. The human part of the study was a prospective observational study with no blinding and no randomization.

From the germline V gene (reference sequence), CDR1 is MNHEY and CDR2 is SMNVEV. Counted from cysteine to phenylalanine, this CDR3 has 14 amino acids. Only CDR3 DNA is held: 42 bases, read in frame from base 1. The germline V and J ends show losses of 6 bases and 9 bases respectively, and no gene match explains 4 bases of the junction. General study outcomes and caveats: For the non-GVHD comparator patients, no blood samples were available. Which tissue TCRs were alloreactive or antigen-specific was not determined in the study, and some of the clones might have been host cells that persisted. Sampling depth was acknowledged as a limitation, and the patient cohort was both small and clinically heterogeneous. Within patients, how anatomically similar tissues were was a major factor shaping TCR repertoire composition, regardless of disease or transplant status. Blood and spleen T cells captured only a limited portion of the TCR repertoire detected in tissues, in both patients and mice. Few T cell clones were found to be shared across patients, but shared repertoire signatures across patients were revealed in a tissue-specific fashion by motif-based clustering.

Material: tissue from the jejunum, obtained at autopsy. The clonotype was recovered from a male donor older than 55 with lung cancer. The chain employs TRBV27 and TRBJ2-6, with 11 junctional bases fitting TRBD1. Here is the DNA: TGTGCCAGCAGGGGGACAGGGGGGCGCAACGTCCTGACTTTC. Translated, this is CASRGTGGRNVLTF.